Each of the 27 T cell receptor beta chains below was sequenced from the same sample in a study of T cell responses to AZD1222 COVID-19 vaccine. Clones were sequenced by immunoSEQ multiplex PCR, and TCRdb holds only the in-frame ones, with some missing. The sample consists of approximately 79,000 clones, 75% to 90% of them appearing once. The sample consisted of peripheral blood, taken on day 0 of AZD1222 vaccination. Source of these receptors: an adult in good health.

The chain couples TRBV19 to TRBJ1-5; D is unresolved. Germline-derived CDR1 and CDR2 are LNHDA and SQIVND (reference sequence). CDR3 length equals 15 residues. V lost 6 bases and J 1 base, leaving 13 bases between the germline ends. CDR3 in amino acids: CASSTPRGSNQPQHF. The CDR3 region has the DNA TGTGCCAGTAGCACCCCCCGGGGAAGCAATCAGCCCCAGCATTTT. Complete variable domain (other parts from reference TRBV19 and TRBJ1-5): DGGITQSPKYLFRKEGQNVTLSCEQNLNHDAMYWYRQDPGQGLRLIYYSQIVNDFQKGDIAEGYSVSREKKESFPLTVTSAQKNPTAFYLCASSTPRGSNQPQHFGDGTRLSIL.

The count of this clone is one. The chain links TRBV6-5 to TRBJ1-4; D gene ambiguous. The germline gives CDR1 MNHEY, CDR2 SVGAGI. The CDR3 loop spans 13 amino acids. Between the trimmed V and J ends, which lost 2 bases and 8 bases, there was a span of 9 bases. The CDR3 bases are TGTGCCAGCAGTTACGCGTCCGGCGAAAAACTGTTTTTT. Its protein is CASSYASGEKLFF.

V usage is TRBV4-1 and J usage is TRBJ2-4; either TRBD1 or TRBD2 may fit D (5 bases each). V shed 4 bases and J shed 8 bases, with 30 bases lying between them. Germline lookup yields CDR1 MGHRA and CDR2 YSYEKL. The CDR3 loop spans 19 amino acids. CDR3 sequence reads: CASSRSSWPRDGIVHIQYF. CDR3 nucleotides: TGCGCCAGCAGCCGATCATCTTGGCCCAGGGACGGGATTGTTCACATTCAGTACTTC.

The chain uses TRBV25-1 and TRBJ2-1; 9 positions match TRBD2. V was pared by 5 bases and J by 9 bases, with 8 bases of the junction left unmatched. Looked up from germline, CDR1 is MGHDK and CDR2 is SYGVNS. The CDR3 runs to 14 residues. The CDR3 bases are TGTGCCAGCAGTCCCCCGGGACTAGCTAGTGAGCAGTTCTTC. Protein product: CASSPPGLASEQFF.

The chain recombines TRBV6-5 with TRBJ1-3; possibly TRBD1 for D (5 bases). CDR3 length: 15 amino acids. The ends were cut back, 5 bases at V and 2 bases at J, with 13 bases in the middle. Germline V gene lookup returns CDR1 MNHEY and CDR2 SVGAGI. In DNA form, the CDR3 reads TGTGCCAGCAGTCGACAGCGGTTGACTGGAAACACCATATATTTT. It codes for CASSRQRLTGNTIYF.

The rearrangement joins TRBV5-6 to TRBJ2-2, with D uncertain. V was shortened by 5 bases and J by 4 bases, with 12 bases between the two germline ends. Germline loops: CDR1 SGHDT, CDR2 YYEEEE. The CDR3 is 14 amino acids. The CDR3 nucleotides read TGTGCCAGCAGATTAGAAGGGTCCACCGGGGAGCTGTTTTTT. This translates into CASRLEGSTGELFF.

The chain carries TRBV20-1 and TRBJ2-1; D is ambiguous. CDR3 size: 14 residues. Germline V lookup: CDR1 DFQATT, CDR2 SNEGSKA (reference sequence). Trimming pared 3 bases from V and 1 base from J, leaving 10 bases between. CDR3 sequence: CSASSGPSYNEQFF. The CDR3 DNA reads TGCAGTGCTAGTTCCGGGCCTTCCTACAATGAGCAGTTCTTC.

The chain is built from TRBV7-9 and TRBJ1-5; the match to TRBD1 covers 9 bases. The CDR3 has 14 amino acids. Germline V lookup: CDR1 SEHNR, CDR2 FQNEAQ (reference sequence). Trimming at V came to 4 bases and at J to 5 bases, leaving 3 bases not matched to a gene. The CDR3 sequence: CASSSQGADQPQHF. The CDR3 DNA reads TGTGCCAGCAGCTCACAGGGGGCCGATCAGCCCCAGCATTTT.

V and J are TRBV20-1 and TRBJ1-4, with D possibly TRBD1 on 6 matching bases. This CDR3 comprises 15 residues. V was cut by 3 bases and J by 8 bases, with 19 bases left in between. In germline, CDR1 is DFQATT, CDR2 SNEGSKA (reference sequence). CDR3 coding DNA: TGCAGTGCTAGTGGTAGCGCGGGGGCTGGCGAAAAACTGTTTTTT. It codes for CSASGSAGAGEKLFF.

The chain employs TRBV27 and TRBJ1-2; D unclear. The CDR3 consists of 13 residues. The V and J ends lost 3 bases and 4 bases respectively, with 9 bases between them. Germline V lookup: CDR1 MNHEY, CDR2 SMNVEV (reference sequence). CDR3: CASSLSRSYGYTF. In nucleotides, the CDR3 is TGTGCCAGCAGTTTGAGCAGGTCCTATGGCTACACCTTC.

There are a few counts of this clone. V usage is TRBV5-1 and J usage is TRBJ2-1; D unclear. This CDR3 is 12 amino acids long. The germline gives CDR1 SGHRS, CDR2 YFSETQ. Trimming took 6 bases from V and 1 from J, leaving 5 bases between them. CDR3 loop: CASKTSYNEQFF. CDR3 nucleotides: TGCGCCAGCAAAACGTCCTACAATGAGCAGTTCTTC.

This sequence joins TRBV19 and TRBJ1-5, with unresolved D. V lost 2 bases and J lost 2, with 7 bases in between. Germline V gene sequence: CDR1 LNHDA, CDR2 SQIVND (reference sequence). The CDR3 is 14 amino acids. The DNA of the CDR3 is TGTGCCAGTAGTATAAGGCAGGGCAATCAGCCCCAGCATTTT. As protein: CASSIRQGNQPQHF.

The gene calls are TRBV6-5 and TRBJ2-1; tentatively, D is TRBD2 (6 bases). Trimming shortened V by 11 bases and J by 4 bases, and 15 bases separated the two germline ends. The germline V gene has CDR1 MNHEY and CDR2 SVGAGI. The CDR3 has 13 amino acids. The CDR3 nucleotides are TGTGCCTTACGAGGTAGCGGATACAATGAGCAGTTCTTC. Encoded protein: CALRGSGYNEQFF.

The V call is TRBV7-2, the J call TRBJ1-1; the D is unclear. Germline values: CDR1 SGHTA, CDR2 FQGNSA. CDR3 length equals 15 residues. V lost 1 base and J 4 bases, leaving 13 bases between the germline ends. CDR3 nucleotide sequence: TGTGCCAGCAGCTTAGGGTCTTCATTTGGCACTGAAGCTTTCTTT. This encodes CASSLGSSFGTEAFF.

V usage is TRBV5-1 and J usage is TRBJ2-5; a weak D match, TRBD1 (5 bases). CDR1 is SGHRS and CDR2 is YFSETQ in the germline V gene. Trimming removed 4 bases from V and 3 bases from J, with 16 bases in between. The CDR3 runs 15 residues. CDR3 region: CASSPLEATEETQYF. The CDR3 coding sequence is TGCGCCAGCAGCCCATTAGAAGCGACAGAAGAGACCCAGTACTTC.

This clone is a singleton in its sample. CDR3: CASSDTGGVGEQYF. The CDR3 region has the DNA TGCGCCAGCAGCGATACAGGGGGCGTGGGGGAGCAGTACTTC. The chain joins TRBV5-1 to TRBJ2-7, with 9 positions matching TRBD1. Germline values: CDR1 SGHRS, CDR2 YFSETQ. Trimming at V came to 4 bases and at J to 7 bases, leaving 9 bases not matched to a gene. The CDR3 covers 14 residues.

J is TRBJ1-5 and V is TRBV9; weak D call: TRBD1 (6 bases). V gave up 0 bases and J gave up 7 bases, with 14 bases separating them. Germline V gene data show CDR1 as SGDLS and CDR2 as YYNGEE. The CDR3 is 15 amino acids. CDR3 protein: CASSVDGGLGQPQHF. The DNA of the CDR3 is TGTGCCAGCAGCGTAGACGGGGGGCTAGGGCAGCCCCAGCATTTT.

This clone is a singleton in its sample. The V and J genes are TRBV19 and TRBJ2-1; TRBD2 agrees at 8 bases. The trim removed 7 bases at V and 4 bases at J, leaving 9 bases unmatched. There are 15 residues in the CDR3. Germline V gene data show CDR1 as LNHDA and CDR2 as SQIVND (reference sequence). The CDR3 region is CASTAGVEGYNEQFF. CDR3 DNA sequence: TGTGCCAGTACAGCGGGAGTAGAGGGATACAATGAGCAGTTCTTC.

About this clone itself: At one of its ends the junction is not consistent with the germline gene, which may arise from a read error. This chain links TRBV19 with TRBJ1-1, with unresolved D. Germline CDR1 and CDR2: LNHDA and SQIVND (reference sequence). The CDR3 runs 14 residues. In nucleotides, the CDR3 is TGTGCCAGTAGTAACCAGGAGACGAACGCTGAAGCTTTCTTT. The encoded protein is CASSNQETNAEAFF.

The rearrangement uses TRBV30 and TRBJ1-5; maybe TRBD1 (5 bases). The V gene lost 0 bases and the J gene lost 7 bases, with 10 bases spanning the gap. Germline assignment: CDR1 GTSNPN and CDR2 SVGIG (reference sequence). The CDR3 is made up of 13 amino acids. In DNA, the CDR3 is TGTGCCTGGAGTGTGGGGGGAGGGCAGCCCCAGCATTTT. It translates to CAWSVGGGQPQHF.

The chain couples TRBV6-2 or TRBV6-3 to TRBJ2-1; TRBD2 is a possible D gene (6 bases). V lost 0 bases and J 6 bases, leaving 18 bases between the germline ends. Per the germline V gene, CDR1 is MNHEY and CDR2 is SVGEGT. The CDR3 length is 17 residues. The CDR3 coding sequence is TGTGCCAGCAGTTACTCGGTCGGTGGGGTCGGGGGCAATGAGCAGTTCTTC. Residues: CASSYSVGGVGGNEQFF.

This rearrangement joins TRBV6-5 to TRBJ1-2; a possible D gene is TRBD1 (5 bases). Per germline, CDR1 MNHEY and CDR2 SVGAGI. V gave up 11 bases and J gave up 6 bases, with 16 bases separating them. CDR3 length equals 12 residues. DNA for the CDR3: TGTGCCCTACTTAGGTCAGGGAATGGCTACACCTTC. As protein: CALLRSGNGYTF.

This clone was seen only once. The rearrangement uses TRBV27 and TRBJ1-5; perhaps TRBD1 as D (6 bases). The length of the CDR3 is 13 residues. CDR1 is MNHEY, CDR2 SMNVEV, per germline (reference sequence). V dropped 6 bases and J dropped 2 bases, with 8 bases sitting between them. Here the CDR3 DNA reads TGTGCCAGCAGGGACAGAGGCAATCAGCCCCAGCATTTT. This gives the protein CASRDRGNQPQHF.

In the case of this clone: Mismatch with germline at one junction end may stem from a read error. The gene calls are TRBV11-2 and TRBJ2-1; D is tentatively TRBD1 or TRBD2 (5 bases each). The CDR3 totals 12 residues. CDR1 is SGHAT, CDR2 FQNNGV, per germline. The CDR3 sequence: CASSSGPRSAVF. The CDR3 nucleotides read TGTGCCAGCAGCTCGGGACCCCGTTCGGCGGTCTTC.

This sequence joins TRBV6-2 or TRBV6-3 and TRBJ2-1; D remains unclear. Trimming stripped 2 bases from V and 0 bases from J, with 8 bases between. The CDR3 totals 15 residues. Germline CDR1 MNHEY, CDR2 SVGEGT. CDR3 coding DNA: TGTGCCAGCAGTTACGGTCAAAGCTCCTACAATGAGCAGTTCTTC. Translation: CASSYGQSSYNEQFF.

This sequence joins TRBV6-6 and TRBJ1-1; D not resolved. This CDR3 has 14 residues. V dropped 6 bases and J dropped 4 bases, with 15 bases sitting between them. The germline CDR1 and CDR2 sequences are MNHNY and SVGAGI (reference sequence). For the CDR3, the DNA is TGTGCCAGCAGAACCACGTCAGGAGGCACTGAAGCTTTCTTT. Translating gives CASRTTSGGTEAFF.

The chain is built from TRBV18 and TRBJ1-1; 7 positions agree with TRBD1. J lost 0 bases, V lost 4 bases, and 8 bases had no gene match. The CDR3 loop spans 16 amino acids. Germline CDR1 KGHSH, CDR2 LQKENI. As DNA, the CDR3 is TGTGCCAGCTCACGAGGACAGGCGAATCTGAACACTGAAGCTTTCTTT. Translation gives CASSRGQANLNTEAFF.